Listed below are T cell receptor beta chains from one sample, sequenced in a study of early stage breast cancer tumors. Sequencing was performed with immunoSEQ multiplex PCR; in TCRdb, only in-frame clones are kept and a portion is missing. The repertoire has 25,000 to 30,000 clones, 50% to 75% of them found once; the top ten carry around 9%. The specimen sequenced was breast tumor tissue. The source is a person between 50 and 60 years old with breast cancer. Each CDR3 is given with its conserved first and last residue. D genes are given only for firm matches. The size of a clone is reported for some rows only, either as once, few or many, or as a class for expanded clones.

TRBJ1-1 TRBD1 NA TRBV7-8 TGTGCCAGCAGCCCCGGAGGACAGGGTCATGAAGCTTTCTTT CASSPGGQGHEAFF
TRBJ2-5 TRBD1 NA TRBV6-1 TGTGCCGGGAGAGAGACAGGGGGCGCAGAGACCCAGTACTTC CAGRETGGAETQYF
TRBJ1-1 TRBD1 NA TRBV7-9 TGTGCCAGCAGCAGGCCCCGGACAGGGGGTAGAACTGAAGCTTTCTTT CASSRPRTGGRTEAFF
TRBJ2-1 NA NA TRBV6-5 TGTGCCAGCAGTGTGTGGCTACCCTCCTACAATGAGCAGTTCTTC CASSVWLPSYNEQFF
TRBJ2-1 NA NA TRBV7-7 TGTGCTAGCAGCTCAGACAGGACCTTGGGGCAGATCTTC CASSSDRTLGQIF
TRBJ2-7 TRBD1 NA TRBV4-1 TGCGCCAGCAGCCTTTCCCCGGGACAGGGAAACGAGCAGTACTTC CASSLSPGQGNEQYF
TRBJ2-1 TRBD2 NA TRBV27 TGTGCCAGCAGTTTCCCCTCGCAGGGCGGGAGGAACAATGAGCAGTTCTTC CASSFPSQGGRNNEQFF
TRBJ2-7 TRBD2 few TRBV4-1 TGCGCCAGCAGCCAGACTAGCTTCTCCTCCTACGAGCAGTACTTC CASSQTSFSSYEQYF
TRBJ2-3 NA NA TRBV11-2 TGTGCCAGCATCTTGGGGGGTCCCTTCACAGATACGCAGTATTTT CASILGGPFTDTQYF
TRBJ2-3 NA NA TRBV6-1 TGTGCCAGCAGTGAAGCGGGCTTAAGCACAGATACGCAGTATTTT CASSEAGLSTDTQYF
TRBJ1-1 NA few TRBV7-9 TGTGCCAGCAGCCCCTCCACAGGGCGGAACACTGAAGCTTTCTTT CASSPSTGRNTEAFF
TRBJ2-2 TRBD2 few TRBV7-9 TGTGCCAGCAGCTTAGGCCTAGCGGGAATCGGGGAGCTGTTTTTT CASSLGLAGIGELFF
TRBJ2-1 NA NA TRBV7-2 TGTGCCAGCAGCTCGGACTCCGGGCGGCAGTTCTTC CASSSDSGRQFF
TRBJ1-1 TRBD1 NA TRBV25-1 TGTGCCAGCAGTGAACCAGGACAGGGGAGAACTGAAGCTTTCTTT CASSEPGQGRTEAFF
TRBJ2-2 NA NA TRBV19 TGTGCCAGTGGCCTGAACACCGGGGAGCTGTTTTTT CASGLNTGELFF
TRBJ2-1 NA hyperexpanded TRBV11-2 TGTGCCAGCAGGCAAAGCTCCTACAATGAGCAGTTCTTC CASRQSSYNEQFF
TRBJ2-1 TRBD2 NA TRBV2 TGTGCCAGCAAGACAGCGGGAGAGGGTTACAATGAGCAGTTCTTC CASKTAGEGYNEQFF
TRBJ2-1 TRBD2 NA TRBV7-2 TGTGCCAGCAGCTCACTAATCCACGGGGGGTATACCTACAATGAGCAGTTCTTC CASSSLIHGGYTYNEQFF
TRBJ1-1 NA NA TRBV6-5 TGTGCCAGCAGTTACTCATTGATGAACACTGAAGCTTTCTTT CASSYSLMNTEAFF
TRBJ2-1 NA NA TRBV30 TGTGCCTGGAGTCCAGTAGGAGGGTTAAATGAGCAGTTCTTC CAWSPVGGLNEQFF
TRBJ2-7 TRBD1 NA TRBV6-5 TGTGCCAGCAGTATTCAGGGGGCCTACGAGCAGTACTTC CASSIQGAYEQYF
TRBJ2-3 NA NA TRBV5-1 TGCGCCAGCAGTTCGAGCGGACTCACAGATACGCAGTATTTT CASSSSGLTDTQYF
TRBJ2-1 NA NA TRBV21-1 TGTGCCAGCATATGGCAGGGGGAGTGCAATGAGCAGTTCTTC CASIWQGECNEQFF
TRBJ1-1 NA few TRBV7-9 TGTGCCAGCAGCGGCTCCCCTAACACTGAAGCTTTCTTT CASSGSPNTEAFF
TRBJ2-7 NA NA TRBV5-1 TGCGCCAGCAGCATTGGCGCTAGCGAAAGGAGCTCCTACGAGCAGTACTTC CASSIGASERSSYEQYF
TRBJ2-3 TRBD1 few TRBV12-5 TGTGCTAGTGGTATAGGGACAGACACAGATACGCAGTATTTT CASGIGTDTDTQYF
TRBJ2-1 TRBD2 once TRBV7-2 TGTGCCAGCAGCTTTTGGACTAGCGGGGTTTACAATGAGCAGTTCTTC CASSFWTSGVYNEQFF
TRBJ1-1 NA NA TRBV11-2 TGTGCCAGCAGCTTGCGAGGCAACACTGAAGCTTTCTTT CASSLRGNTEAFF
TRBJ2-3 NA few TRBV29-1 TGCAGCGTTGAAGAATTAGCGAGACTCGGAAATACGCAGTATTTT CSVEELARLGNTQYF
TRBJ2-1 TRBD1 NA TRBV2 TGTGCCAGCAGTTCCGACAGGGTCGGGAATGAGCAGTTCTTC CASSSDRVGNEQFF
TRBJ2-2 NA once TRBV9 TGTGCCAGCAGCGTAGGGACGGTGAACACCGGGGAGCTGTTTTTT CASSVGTVNTGELFF
TRBJ1-5 NA NA TRBV15 TGTGCCACCAGCAGAGATGGTGGCAGCAATCAGCCCCAGCATTTT CATSRDGGSNQPQHF
TRBJ2-1 NA NA TRBV7-3 TGTGCCAGCGCGGTAGGGGGAGGAACCCACAATGAGCAGTTCTTC CASAVGGGTHNEQFF
TRBJ2-1 NA few TRBV5-1 TGCGCCAGCAGCTTGGCATATTTAGGGGGAGGGTACAATGAGCAGTTCTTC CASSLAYLGGGYNEQFF
TRBJ2-5 NA NA TRBV5-6 TGTGCCAGCAGCTTTGAGGTGGGGGAGACCCAGTACTTC CASSFEVGETQYF
TRBJ2-7 NA few TRBV5-4 TGTGCCAGCAGCTTGTGGTCGCGGACCCCTGGCGAGCAGTACTTC CASSLWSRTPGEQYF
TRBJ2-1 TRBD2 NA TRBV30 TGTGCCTGGATTAGGGGCGGGAGTAGGTACAATGAGCAGTTCTTC CAWIRGGSRYNEQFF
TRBJ2-3 TRBD2 NA TRBV7-9 TGTGCCAGCAGCTTGGGACTAGCGGGGGATACGCAGTATTTT CASSLGLAGDTQYF
TRBJ1-1 NA NA TRBV11-2 TGTGCCAGCAGTTCGAGGGTTAACACTGAAGCTTTCTTT CASSSRVNTEAFF
TRBJ1-5 NA NA TRBV21-1 TGTGCCAGCAGCAAAGAGGGACTCCGGCCGTGGGTTAGCAATCAGCCCCAGCATTTT CASSKEGLRPWVSNQPQHF
TRBJ2-7 NA few TRBV2 TGTGCCAGCAGTGAAGCGGGTAGGGGTAAGAGCGAGCAGTACTTC CASSEAGRGKSEQYF
TRBJ2-1 TRBD2 NA TRBV2 TGTGCCAGCAGTGGATCTAGCGGGAGAAGTGAGCAGTTCTTC CASSGSSGRSEQFF
TRBJ2-3 TRBD2 NA TRBV6-5 TGTGCCAGCACGTCCTCGGGGGGGGCAGATACGCAGTATTTT CASTSSGGADTQYF
TRBJ2-7 NA few TRBV10-2 TGCGCCAGCAGTGACCGGAAGTCCTACGAGCAGTACTTC CASSDRKSYEQYF
TRBJ1-1 NA NA TRBV6-5 TGTGCCAGCAGCCACAGGGAAGGGGACACTGAAGCTTTCTTT CASSHREGDTEAFF
TRBJ2-7 TRBD2 NA TRBV7-8 TGTGCCAGCAGCTTAGAAGCGGGAGGACCCATTAGCTCCTACGAGCAGTACTTC CASSLEAGGPISSYEQYF
TRBJ2-5 TRBD2 NA TRBV7-9 TGTGCCAGCAGCGCTACCGGGACTAGCGTAAAGACCCAGTACTTC CASSATGTSVKTQYF
TRBJ1-2 NA NA TRBV2 TGTGCCAGCAGTGAGCCCCATAGGGGCTTCTATGGCTACACCTTC CASSEPHRGFYGYTF
TRBJ2-3 NA NA TRBV27 TGTGCCAGCAGTTCCGGGGGTGCTAGCACAGATACGCAGTATTTT CASSSGGASTDTQYF